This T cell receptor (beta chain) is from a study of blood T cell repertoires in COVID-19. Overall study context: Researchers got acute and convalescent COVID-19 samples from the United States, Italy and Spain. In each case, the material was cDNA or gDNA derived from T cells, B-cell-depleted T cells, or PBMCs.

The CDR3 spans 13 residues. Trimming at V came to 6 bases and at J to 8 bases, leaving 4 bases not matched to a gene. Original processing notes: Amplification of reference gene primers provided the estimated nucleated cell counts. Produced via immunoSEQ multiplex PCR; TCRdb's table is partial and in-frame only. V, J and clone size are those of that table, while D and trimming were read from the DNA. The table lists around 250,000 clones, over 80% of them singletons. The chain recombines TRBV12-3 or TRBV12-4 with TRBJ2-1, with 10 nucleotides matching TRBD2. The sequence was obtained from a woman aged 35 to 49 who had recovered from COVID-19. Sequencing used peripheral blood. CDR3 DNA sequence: TGTGCCAGCAGAAATAGCGGGGGGTATGAGCAGTTCTTC. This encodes CASRNSGGYEQFF.